This T cell receptor beta chain emerged from a study of cytomegalovirus exposure and HLA in healthy donors. Germline CDR1 SGHVS, CDR2 FNYEAQ. The V end was cut by 8 bases, the J end by 11 bases, with 15 bases between. The CDR3 runs 11 residues. It was with 60 Vbeta and 13 Jbeta primers that the PCR ran. The data were produced by immunoSEQ multiplex PCR, yet TCRdb's version contains in-frame clones alone and is incomplete. The sample shows about 150,000 clones, approximately 80% of them seen only once. The clonotype was recovered from a male donor in good health and CMV-seronegative. Material for sequencing was PBMCs. V usage is TRBV7-6 and J usage is TRBJ2-5; a possible D gene is TRBD2 (6 bases). This CDR3 reads CASGASGEQYF. CDR3 DNA sequence: TGTGCCAGCGGAGCTTCGGGGGAGCAGTACTTC.